The rows below give T cell receptor beta chains drawn from one sample of a study of blood T cell repertoires in COVID-19. Sequenced by immunoSEQ multiplex PCR; TCRdb stores in-frame clones only, minus some. The sample yields 310,000 or so clones, under 90% seen once. The sequenced sample was PBMCs or T cells enriched from blood (not recorded which). The receptors derive from a woman aged 18-29 years who had recovered from COVID-19. Each CDR3 is given without its conserved first and last residue. A D gene is named only where the DNA matches it firmly.

>-|TRBV7-3
ASSLTKAGKAF
>-|TRBV5-1
ASSITTNYGYT
>TRBD1|TRBV3-1/TRBV3-2
ASTYFGTGATEAF
>TRBD2|TRBV15
ATSSGGFQETQY
>-|TRBV19
ASSTARLARNQPQH
>-|TRBV18
ASSPIAKSAGTEAF
>TRBD2|TRBV5-1
ASSNRGGPGETQY
>-|TRBV30
AWSHQGISNQPQH
>TRBD1|TRBV5-4
ASSLVGQGAIGYGYT
>-|TRBV5-1
ASRGGDLSLSGNTIY
>-|TRBV6-1
ASSEIGGGRVNSPLH
>-|TRBV28
ASSISAGTSLH
>TRBD1|TRBV5-1
ASSPGQPDSYNEQF
>TRBD2|TRBV5-1
ASSLTRLAGGRVNGELF
>TRBD2|TRBV4-1
ASSQRSGLAGGEGEQY
>-|TRBV19
ASSIDRRGLNTEAF
>-|TRBV19
ASSFRGNTEAF
>-|TRBV6-1
ASSDPGVGNTEAF
>TRBD2|TRBV5-6
ASSSGTRRGEQF
>TRBD2|TRBV6-5
ASSYRWTSGTYEQY
>TRBD1|TRBV5-1
ASSLEARGRKAF
>-|TRBV7-9
ASAQGFNYGYT
>-|TRBV7-9
ASSLDGGQPQH
>TRBD1|TRBV27
ASRTGQGTSPLH
>TRBD2|TRBV5-6
ASVHRISGVVSYNEQF
>-|TRBV6-5
ASRGRGNSPLH
>-|TRBV29-1
SVEGADIGIYGYT
>-|TRBV28
ASGWTDILYGYT
>-|TRBV15
ATSRVHRDQPQH
>-|TRBV10-3
AITSLTGGTRNTEAF
>-|TRBV5-1
ASSLALKGGGETQY
>TRBD1|TRBV7-2
ASSLQGLDYEQY
>TRBD2|TRBV7-9
ASSLGGLADDTQY
>TRBD2|TRBV5-6
ASTNPGEGSYNEQF
>-|TRBV21-1
ASSNTVKTEAF
>TRBD1|TRBV7-9
ASSPSPPGGGNQPQH
>-|TRBV5-6
ASSFGFSSYEQY
>TRBD2|TRBV28
ASSLMVASGAGELF
>TRBD2|TRBV24-1
ATSGGGLGETQY
>TRBD2|TRBV6-5
ASSYGAGGGNIQY
>-|TRBV30
AWSTGGSTDTQY
>TRBD2|TRBV30
AWGPGLAGETQY
>TRBD1|TRBV7-3
ASSPGQGSDEQY
>TRBD2|TRBV6-5
AILTSGGWRTQY
>TRBD1|TRBV5-6
ASSLRDRGLYGYT
>TRBD1|TRBV27
ASSPGTGGLGELF
>-|TRBV27
ASSSWTSSTDTQY
>TRBD1|TRBV7-9
ASSLGTGTEAF
>-|TRBV15
ATSRGQSPGNSPLH